The 32 T cell receptor beta chains below come from one sample, sequenced in a study of graft-versus-host responses after intestinal transplantation. Assay used: immunoSEQ multiplex PCR; TCRdb lists only in-frame clones, some missing. Of roughly 100,000 clones listed, 80% to 95% are singletons. Their recognized antigens are unknown. The material was unstimulated CD8+ T cells sorted from spleen or lymph node cells, obtained before intestinal transplant. These receptors originate from a human donor who received an intestinal transplant.

The chain recombines TRBV9 with TRBJ1-1, with 8 bases matching TRBD1. The V gene's germline CDR1 is SGDLS and CDR2 YYNGEE. The V and J ends lost 2 bases and 5 bases, in that order; junction bases with no gene match: 2. The CDR3 runs to 13 residues. As DNA, the CDR3 is TGTGCCAGCAGCGTGACAGGGGCGACTGAAGCTTTCTTT. It specifies CASSVTGATEAFF.

The CDR3 bases are TGTGCCTGGAGTGTACTTCCGGGGGGATACACCGGGGAGCTGTTTTTT. This codes for CAWSVLPGGYTGELFF. The chain carries TRBV30 and TRBJ2-2; TRBD2 agrees at 7 bases. Germline-derived CDR1 and CDR2 are GTSNPN and SVGIG (reference sequence). V was clipped by 0 bases and J by 3 bases; unmatched bases: 7. The CDR3 is 16 amino acids.

The V and J genes are TRBV27 and TRBJ2-2; D not resolved. The CDR3 length is 13 residues. The V end lost 6 bases, the J end lost 1 base, and 6 bases lay between the germline ends. Looked up from germline, CDR1 is MNHEY and CDR2 is SMNVEV (reference sequence). The CDR3 bases are TGTGCCAGCAGGGTGCAGAACACCGGGGAGCTGTTTTTT. It yields the protein CASRVQNTGELFF.

This rearrangement joins TRBV5-4 to TRBJ2-2; TRBD1 is a possible D gene (7 bases). From germline, CDR1 is SGHNT and CDR2 YYREEE (reference sequence). The CDR3 is 16 residues long. V gave up 5 bases and J gave up 2 bases, with 16 bases separating them. CDR3 sequence: CASRGGRDRNTGELFF. The CDR3 bases are TGTGCCAGCAGGGGAGGCCGGGACAGAAACACCGGGGAGCTGTTTTTT.

The chain joins TRBV2 to TRBJ2-3, with D maybe TRBD1 (6 bases). The length of the CDR3 is 14 residues. Per the germline V gene, CDR1 is SNHLY and CDR2 is FYNNEI. Trimming cost V 8 bases and J 9 bases, with 21 bases left between them. The CDR3 region is CASLGLGTGTTQYF. CDR3 DNA sequence: TGTGCCAGCCTCGGTCTCGGAACCGGGACAACGCAGTATTTT. Together with reference TRBV2 and TRBJ2-3, the CDR3 gives the full variable domain: EPEVTQTPSHQVTQMGQEVILRCVPISNHLYFYWYRQILGQKVEFLVSFYNNEISEKSEIFDDQFSVERPDGSNFTLKIRSTKLEDSAMYFCASLGLGTGTTQYFGPGTRLTVL.

This clone occurred once. The chain employs TRBV27 and TRBJ2-7; unclear D gene. The germline V gene has CDR1 MNHEY and CDR2 SMNVEV (reference sequence). V gave up 4 bases and J gave up 2 bases, with 18 bases separating them. The length of the CDR3 is 16 residues. The CDR3 here is CASSSEPFKSAYEQYF. CDR3 sequence (DNA): TGTGCCAGCAGTTCGGAACCCTTTAAGTCCGCCTACGAGCAGTACTTC.

This clone appeared a few times. The chain combines TRBV19 with TRBJ1-3; D remains ambiguous. The CDR3 is 13 amino acids. V shed 11 bases and J shed 0 bases, with 11 bases lying between them. Germline lookup yields CDR1 LNHDA and CDR2 SQIVND (reference sequence). The CDR3 DNA reads as TGTGCCTCTAGCGGTGACTCTGGAAACACCATATATTTT. It is translated as CASSGDSGNTIYF.

This clone was observed a few times. The genes are TRBV6-1 and TRBJ1-6, with D possibly being TRBD1 (6 bases). V was cut by 3 bases and J by 9 bases, with 12 bases left in between. CDR3 length: 14 residues. The germline V gene encodes CDR1 MNHNS and CDR2 SASEGT. The CDR3 spells CASSDAGQFSPLHF. CDR3 coding DNA: TGTGCCAGCAGTGACGCCGGACAGTTTTCACCCCTCCACTTT.

The rearrangement links TRBV27 to TRBJ2-1, with D perhaps TRBD1 or TRBD2 (5 bases each). Germline values: CDR1 MNHEY, CDR2 SMNVEV (reference sequence). The CDR3 length is 18 residues. Trimming removed 6 bases from V and 0 bases from J, with 21 bases in between. CDR3 protein: CASRITSGPLSSYNEQFF. CDR3 in DNA: TGTGCCAGCAGAATAACGTCGGGACCCCTGAGCTCCTACAATGAGCAGTTCTTC.

The rearrangement links TRBV19 to TRBJ2-5, with D maybe TRBD1 (6 bases). The V end lost 3 bases, the J end lost 5 bases, and 19 bases lay between the germline ends. Germline V CDR1 and CDR2: LNHDA, SQIVND (reference sequence). The CDR3 is made up of 16 amino acids. The CDR3 DNA reads TGTGCCAGTAGTATTTCTAAGACAGGCCTTGGGGAGACCCAGTACTTC. Its protein is CASSISKTGLGETQYF.

This clone was picked up one time. The chain uses TRBV23-1 and TRBJ2-7; 7 bases line up with TRBD1. TRBV23-1 has ORF status, its function being uncertain. The CDR3 contains 13 residues. V was pared by 7 bases and J by 0 bases, with 3 bases of the junction left unmatched. CDR3 nucleotides: TGCGCCAGCACCAGGGGGAGCTCCTACGAGCAGTACTTC. It specifies CASTRGSSYEQYF.

The chain links TRBV7-8 to TRBJ2-2; weak D call: TRBD1 (6 bases). Germline lookup yields CDR1 SGHVS and CDR2 FQNEAQ. This CDR3 contains 13 residues. V lost 5 bases to trimming and J lost 10 bases, with 14 bases between them. The CDR3 loop reads CASSPGQSSELFF. The CDR3 region has the DNA TGTGCCAGCAGCCCAGGACAGTCGTCGGAGCTGTTTTTT.

This clone was recorded once. The chain links TRBV7-9 to TRBJ1-1; the D is unclear. The ends were cut back, 4 bases at V and 8 bases at J, with 20 bases in the middle. This CDR3 is built from 15 residues. The germline V gene encodes CDR1 SEHNR and CDR2 FQNEAQ (reference sequence). CDR3 in DNA: TGTGCCAGCAGCTCCTACGAACCTGGGGAGACGGAAGCTTTCTTT. Its protein product is CASSSYEPGETEAFF.

This clone appeared a single time. The gene calls are TRBV9 and TRBJ2-7; TRBD1 agrees at 10 bases. V lost 3 bases to trimming and J lost 5 bases; unmatched junction nucleotides: 8. This CDR3 comprises 15 residues. CDR1 is SGDLS, CDR2 YYNGEE, per germline. This CDR3 is CASSAPGQGTDEQYF. As DNA, the CDR3 is TGTGCCAGCAGCGCCCCGGGACAGGGGACAGACGAGCAGTACTTC.

This chain connects TRBV6-4 to TRBJ1-3, with D unresolved. Germline CDR1 and CDR2: MRHNA and SNTAGT. This CDR3 has 13 amino acids. The V end was cut by 8 bases, the J end by 8 bases, with 16 bases between. CDR3 loop: CASGFSAWDTIYF. CDR3 DNA: TGTGCCAGCGGGTTTTCAGCTTGGGACACCATATATTTT.

A few counts support this clone. The chain links TRBV5-6 to TRBJ2-7; D may be TRBD1 or TRBD2 (6 bases each). The germline V gene has CDR1 SGHDT and CDR2 YYEEEE. This CDR3 is built from 14 residues. V was clipped by 1 base and J by 3 bases, with 11 bases between them. The CDR3 sequence: CASSLWGASYEQYF. CDR3 in DNA: TGTGCCAGCAGCTTGTGGGGGGCGAGCTACGAGCAGTACTTC.

V usage is TRBV9 and J usage is TRBJ2-1; maybe TRBD1 (7 bases). V was trimmed by 4 bases and J by 6 bases, leaving 8 bases between them. The CDR3 is 12 residues long. Germline assignment: CDR1 SGDLS and CDR2 YYNGEE. The CDR3 is CASSQGGNEQFF. CDR3 bases: TGTGCCAGCAGCCAGGGGGGCAATGAGCAGTTCTTC.

This chain connects TRBV19 to TRBJ2-5; D perhaps matches TRBD1 (5 bases). The V end was cut by 8 bases, the J end by 0 bases, with 10 bases between. The germline CDR1 and CDR2 sequences are LNHDA and SQIVND (reference sequence). The CDR3 is made up of 13 amino acids. CDR3 sequence reads: CASLDTDQETQYF. The CDR3 bases are TGTGCCAGTTTGGACACAGACCAAGAGACCCAGTACTTC.

The J gene is TRBJ2-5, the V gene TRBV2, with D tentatively TRBD1 (5 bases). V was clipped by 5 bases and J by 1 base, with 14 bases between them. Germline CDR1 is SNHLY and CDR2 is FYNNEI. The CDR3 sequence is 15 residues long. The CDR3 DNA sequence: TGTGCCAGCAGTCCGATCGCAGGGATCCAAGAGACCCAGTACTTC. It specifies CASSPIAGIQETQYF.

The rearrangement joins TRBV2 to TRBJ1-5; possible D gene TRBD1, 5 bases. The CDR3 spans 16 residues. V lost 1 base to trimming and J lost 5 bases, with 15 bases between them. The V gene's germline CDR1 is SNHLY and CDR2 FYNNEI. The CDR3 region is CASSEEGTPPHQPQHF. As DNA, the CDR3 is TGTGCCAGCAGTGAAGAGGGGACTCCCCCCCATCAGCCCCAGCATTTT.

V gene TRBV6-1 combines with J gene TRBJ2-5, with 8 positions matching TRBD1. The trim removed 2 bases at V and 3 bases at J, leaving 8 bases unmatched. The germline V gene encodes CDR1 MNHNS and CDR2 SASEGT. CDR3 length equals 16 residues. CDR3 nucleotide sequence: TGTGCCAGCAGTGAATGGGGACAGGTGGGGGAAGAGACCCAGTACTTC. Translating gives CASSEWGQVGEETQYF.

The CDR3, as DNA: TGCGCCAGCCGCCCTCCCGGGGGGGCAGATACGCAGTATTTT. Translated, it gives CASRPPGGADTQYF. The chain employs TRBV10-2 and TRBJ2-3; 8 bases match TRBD2. The CDR3 totals 14 residues. Germline V gene data show CDR1 as WSHSY and CDR2 as SAAADI. The J segment lost 4 bases and the V segment lost 8 bases, leaving 8 bases of the junction unmatched.

The chain links TRBV7-9 to TRBJ2-5, with a tentative D call TRBD2 (5 bases). The V gene lost 2 bases and the J gene lost 5 bases, with 6 bases spanning the gap. Germline values: CDR1 SEHNR, CDR2 FQNEAQ (reference sequence). This CDR3 is built from 12 residues. This chain's CDR3 is CASSLPGETQYF. As DNA, the CDR3 is TGTGCCAGCAGCTTACCGGGGGAGACCCAGTACTTC.

This chain connects TRBV13 to TRBJ1-5; D is ambiguous. V was pared by 5 bases and J by 4 bases, with 6 bases between. This CDR3 has 12 amino acids. Per germline, CDR1 PRHDT and CDR2 FYEKMQ (reference sequence). This CDR3 is CASSTENQPQHF. The CDR3 coding sequence is TGTGCCAGCAGCACAGAAAATCAGCCCCAGCATTTT.

This clone was counted between two and nine times. V and J are TRBV5-5 and TRBJ2-7; D not resolved. Germline CDR1 SGHKS, CDR2 YYEKEE (reference sequence). The ends were cut back, 4 bases at V and 1 base at J, with 9 bases in the middle. CDR3 length: 13 residues. DNA of the CDR3: TGTGCCAGCAGCCCCATTAGTTCCTACGAGCAGTACTTC. Its translation: CASSPISSYEQYF.

The V gene is TRBV29-1, the J gene TRBJ1-3, with 7 bases that match TRBD1. Germline trimming cut 6 bases from V and 4 bases from J; bases unmatched to any gene: 3. Germline V CDR1 and CDR2: SQVTM, ANQGSEA. The CDR3 runs to 12 residues. CDR3 sequence reads: CSVVGQGNTIYF. As DNA, the CDR3 is TGCAGCGTGGTGGGACAGGGAAACACCATATATTTT.

The CDR3: CASKRAGWGTDTQYF. Here the CDR3 DNA reads TGTGCCAGCAAGAGGGCGGGGTGGGGCACAGATACGCAGTATTTT. V is TRBV2 and J is TRBJ2-3, with a weak D call TRBD2 (6 bases). The ends were cut back, 7 bases at V and 1 base at J, with 15 bases in the middle. Germline CDR1 is SNHLY and CDR2 is FYNNEI. This CDR3 comprises 15 residues.

This clone was seen once. The rearrangement joins TRBV7-9 to TRBJ1-2; 9 bases match TRBD1. This CDR3 region has 17 residues. The germline V gene has CDR1 SEHNR and CDR2 FQNEAQ (reference sequence). V shed 6 bases, J shed 6 bases, and the junction held 17 bases outside the gene matches. The CDR3 DNA sequence: TGTGCCAGCAGTTTAACCGGGACAGGGAACGTCGGGCATGGCTACACCTTC. Protein sequence: CASSLTGTGNVGHGYTF.

V and J are TRBV19 and TRBJ2-1, with D tentatively TRBD2 (6 bases). The germline V and J ends were trimmed by 5 bases and 3 bases, with 20 bases remaining between them. Germline CDR1 and CDR2: LNHDA and SQIVND (reference sequence). The CDR3 is 17 amino acids. DNA for the CDR3: TGTGCCAGTAGTCCCCGGGTTGGTAGCGGATTCTACAATGAGCAGTTCTTC. It is translated as CASSPRVGSGFYNEQFF. The full variable domain, completed using reference TRBV19 and TRBJ2-1, is DGGITQSPKYLFRKEGQNVTLSCEQNLNHDAMYWYRQDPGQGLRLIYYSQIVNDFQKGDIAEGYSVSREKKESFPLTVTSAQKNPTAFYLCASSPRVGSGFYNEQFFGPGTRLTVL.

V and J are TRBV2 and TRBJ2-3; D unclear. The length of the CDR3 is 14 residues. The germline CDR1 and CDR2 sequences are SNHLY and FYNNEI. V lost 8 bases and J lost 0, with 12 bases in between. This CDR3 is CASSRGASTDTQYF. CDR3 nucleotides: TGTGCCAGCTCGCGCGGCGCTAGCACAGATACGCAGTATTTT.

The count of this clone is one. The CDR3 protein is CASSLVREGGTQYF. CDR3 nucleotide sequence: TGTGCCAGCAGCTTGGTCAGGGAGGGCGGGACCCAGTACTTC. The chain recombines TRBV5-4 with TRBJ2-5; TRBD2 matches at 7 bases. CDR3 size: 14 residues. Germline loops: CDR1 SGHNT, CDR2 YYREEE (reference sequence). J gave up 7 bases and V 0 bases, and 6 bases lay outside the gene matches.

V and J are TRBV5-6 and TRBJ2-7; D is unclear. The CDR3 totals 13 residues. Trimming removed 0 bases at V and 3 bases at J, with 7 bases between. The V gene's germline CDR1 is SGHDT and CDR2 YYEEEE. CDR3 loop: CASSLVQHYEQYF. The CDR3 bases are TGTGCCAGCAGCTTGGTTCAGCACTACGAGCAGTACTTC.